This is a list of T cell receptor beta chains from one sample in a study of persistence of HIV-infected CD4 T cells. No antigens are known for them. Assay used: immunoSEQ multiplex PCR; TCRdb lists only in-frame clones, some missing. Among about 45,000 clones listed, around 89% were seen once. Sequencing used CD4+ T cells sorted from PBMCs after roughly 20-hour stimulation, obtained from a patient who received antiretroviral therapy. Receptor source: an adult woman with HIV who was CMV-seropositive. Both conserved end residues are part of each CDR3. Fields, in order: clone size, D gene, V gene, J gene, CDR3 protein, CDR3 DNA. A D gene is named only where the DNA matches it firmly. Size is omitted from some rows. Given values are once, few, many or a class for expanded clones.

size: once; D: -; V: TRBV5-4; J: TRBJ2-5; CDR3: CASSFYDGWQETQYF; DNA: TGTGCCAGCAGCTTCTACGACGGCTGGCAAGAGACCCAGTACTTC
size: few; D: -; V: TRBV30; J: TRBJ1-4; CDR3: CAWGPYLPTNEKLFF; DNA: TGTGCCTGGGGGCCCTATCTTCCAACTAATGAAAAACTGTTTTTT
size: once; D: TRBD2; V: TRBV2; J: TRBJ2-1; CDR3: CASSEARTRHNEQFF; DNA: TGTGCCAGCAGTGAAGCGAGGACTAGACACAATGAGCAGTTCTTC
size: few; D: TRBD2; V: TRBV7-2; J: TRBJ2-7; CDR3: CASSLGTSGRVAYEQYF; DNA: TGTGCCAGCAGCTTGGGGACTAGCGGGAGGGTTGCCTACGAGCAGTACTTC
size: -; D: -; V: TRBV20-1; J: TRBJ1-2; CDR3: CSAQDYGYTF; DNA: TGCAGTGCTCAGGACTATGGCTACACCTTC
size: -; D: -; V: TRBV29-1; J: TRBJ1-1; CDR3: CSGKQGLGTEAFF; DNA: TGCAGCGGAAAACAGGGTTTGGGGACTGAAGCTTTCTTT
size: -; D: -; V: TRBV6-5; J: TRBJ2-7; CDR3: CASSLTRVYSYEQYF; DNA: TGTGCCAGCAGTCTCACTCGGGTTTACTCCTACGAGCAGTACTTC
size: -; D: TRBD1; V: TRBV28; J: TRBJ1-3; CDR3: CASREGQGPGNTIYF; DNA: TGTGCCAGCAGAGAGGGACAGGGACCTGGAAACACCATATATTTT
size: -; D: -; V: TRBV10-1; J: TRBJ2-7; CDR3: CASSESWGQYF; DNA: TGCGCCAGCAGTGAGTCATGGGGGCAGTACTTC
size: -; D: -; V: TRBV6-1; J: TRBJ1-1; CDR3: CASSDNLEAFF; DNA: TGTGCCAGCAGTGACAACCTTGAAGCTTTCTTT
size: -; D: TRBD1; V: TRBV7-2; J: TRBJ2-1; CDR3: CASSFLDRGDYNEQFF; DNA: TGTGCCAGCAGCTTCCTGGACAGGGGGGACTACAATGAGCAGTTCTTC
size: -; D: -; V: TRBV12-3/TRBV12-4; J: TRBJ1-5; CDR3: CASSLVQRQPQHF; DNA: TGTGCCAGCAGTTTAGTTCAGCGGCAGCCCCAGCATTTT
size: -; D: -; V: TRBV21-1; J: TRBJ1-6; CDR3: CASSKGQRFFSYNSPLHF; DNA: TGTGCCAGCAGCAAAGGACAGAGATTTTTCTCCTATAATTCACCCCTCCACTTT
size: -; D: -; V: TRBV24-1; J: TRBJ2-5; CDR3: CATSVGALETQYF; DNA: TGTGCCACCAGTGTTGGGGCTCTTGAGACCCAGTACTTC
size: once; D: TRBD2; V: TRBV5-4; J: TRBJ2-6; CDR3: CASSLGIAGGSWANVLTF; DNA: TGTGCCAGCAGCTTGGGAATAGCGGGGGGGTCCTGGGCCAACGTCCTGACTTTC
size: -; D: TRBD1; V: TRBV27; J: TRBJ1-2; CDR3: CASRGLTGGAKGYTF; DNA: TGTGCCAGCAGGGGACTAACAGGGGGCGCGAAGGGCTACACCTTC
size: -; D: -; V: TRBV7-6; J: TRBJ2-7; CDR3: CASSPRDRNYEQYF; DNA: TGTGCCAGCAGCCCCCGCGATCGGAACTACGAGCAGTACTTC
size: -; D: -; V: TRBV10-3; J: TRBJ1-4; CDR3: CAISDSGYLDEKLFF; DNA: TGTGCCATCAGTGATTCAGGGTATTTGGATGAAAAACTGTTTTTT
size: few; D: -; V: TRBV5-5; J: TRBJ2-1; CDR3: CASSGTPVGQQFF; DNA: TGTGCCAGCAGCGGTACCCCAGTGGGACAGCAGTTCTTC
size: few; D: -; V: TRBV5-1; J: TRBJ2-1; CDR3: CASSFAPSNEQFF; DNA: TGCGCCAGCAGCTTCGCACCCAGCAATGAGCAGTTCTTC
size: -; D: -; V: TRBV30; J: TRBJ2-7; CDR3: CAWRGNRGGTYEQYF; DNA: TGTGCCTGGAGGGGGAACAGGGGAGGAACCTACGAGCAGTACTTC
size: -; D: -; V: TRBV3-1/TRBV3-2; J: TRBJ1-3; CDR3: CASSNILGLAPSSGNTIYF; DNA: TGTGCCAGCAGCAATATACTCGGTCTCGCACCGAGCTCTGGAAACACCATATATTTT
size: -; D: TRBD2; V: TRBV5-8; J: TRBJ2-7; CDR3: CASSLHAGFRSGEGEQYF; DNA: TGTGCCAGCAGCTTGCACGCCGGGTTTCGGAGCGGGGAGGGCGAGCAGTACTTC
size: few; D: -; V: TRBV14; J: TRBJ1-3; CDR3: CASSWGDGNTIYF; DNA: TGTGCCAGCAGCTGGGGGGACGGAAACACCATATATTTT
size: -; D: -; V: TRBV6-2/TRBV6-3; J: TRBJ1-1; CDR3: CASSYSTEGVEAFF; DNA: TGTGCCAGCAGTTACTCTACTGAGGGGGTTGAAGCTTTCTTT
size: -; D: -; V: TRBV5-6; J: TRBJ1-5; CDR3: CASSLSKEQPQHF; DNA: TGTGCCAGCAGCTTGTCGAAGGAGCAGCCCCAGCATTTT
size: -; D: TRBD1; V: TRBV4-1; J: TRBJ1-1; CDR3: CASRQTGKFTEAFF; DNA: TGCGCCAGCAGACAGACAGGGAAATTCACTGAAGCTTTCTTT
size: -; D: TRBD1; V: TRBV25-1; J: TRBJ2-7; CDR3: CASSSRTGGNEQYF; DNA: TGTGCCAGCAGTAGTAGAACAGGGGGTAACGAGCAGTACTTC